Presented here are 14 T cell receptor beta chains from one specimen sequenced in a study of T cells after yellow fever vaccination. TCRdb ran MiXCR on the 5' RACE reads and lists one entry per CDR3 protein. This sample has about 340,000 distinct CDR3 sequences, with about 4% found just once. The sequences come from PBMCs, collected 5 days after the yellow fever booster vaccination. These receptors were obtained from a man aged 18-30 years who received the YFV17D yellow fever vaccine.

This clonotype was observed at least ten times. CDR3 loop: CASSLTGGISNTEAFF. CDR3 coding DNA: TGTGCCAGCAGCTTGACAGGGGGGATCTCGAACACTGAAGCTTTCTTT. The chain couples TRBV7-3 to TRBJ1-1; 9 bases line up with TRBD1. The junction had 6 bases not matched to a gene; V was cut back by 3 bases and J by 1 base. The germline CDR1 and CDR2 sequences are SGHTA and FQGTGA. This CDR3 contains 16 residues.

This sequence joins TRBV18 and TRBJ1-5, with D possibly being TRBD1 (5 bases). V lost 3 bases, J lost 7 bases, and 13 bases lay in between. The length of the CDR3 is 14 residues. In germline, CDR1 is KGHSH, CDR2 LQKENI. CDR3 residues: CASSPTRVQQPQHF. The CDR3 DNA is TGTGCCAGCTCACCGACCAGGGTCCAACAGCCCCAGCATTTT.

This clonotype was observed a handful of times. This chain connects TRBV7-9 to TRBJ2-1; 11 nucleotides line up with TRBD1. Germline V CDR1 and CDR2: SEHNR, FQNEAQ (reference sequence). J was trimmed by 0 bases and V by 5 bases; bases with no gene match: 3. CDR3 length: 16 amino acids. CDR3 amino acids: CASSVGQGASYNEQFF. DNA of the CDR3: TGTGCCAGCAGCGTTGGACAGGGGGCCTCCTACAATGAGCAGTTCTTC.

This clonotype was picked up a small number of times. The CDR3 nucleotides read TGTGCCAGCACCCCGAAGCAGGGGCGGACTGAAGCTTTCTTT. Protein: CASTPKQGRTEAFF. The chain links TRBV12-3 or TRBV12-4 to TRBJ1-1; possibly TRBD1 for D (6 bases). The CDR3 is made up of 14 amino acids. V was trimmed by 7 bases and J by 5 bases, leaving 17 bases between them.

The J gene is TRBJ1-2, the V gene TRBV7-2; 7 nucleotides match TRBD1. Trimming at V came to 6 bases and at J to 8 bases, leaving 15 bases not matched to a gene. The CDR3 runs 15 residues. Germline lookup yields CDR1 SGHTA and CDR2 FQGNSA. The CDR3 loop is CASRGVGGGLGGYTF. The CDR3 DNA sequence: TGTGCCAGCAGGGGCGTAGGGGGCGGGCTGGGCGGCTACACCTTC.

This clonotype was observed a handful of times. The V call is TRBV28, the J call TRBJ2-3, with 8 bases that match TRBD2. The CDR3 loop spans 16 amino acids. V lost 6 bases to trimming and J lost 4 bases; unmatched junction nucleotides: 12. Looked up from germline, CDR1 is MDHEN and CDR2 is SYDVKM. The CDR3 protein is CASRSPGLGPPDTQYF. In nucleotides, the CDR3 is TGTGCCAGCAGAAGCCCGGGACTAGGTCCCCCAGATACGCAGTATTTT.

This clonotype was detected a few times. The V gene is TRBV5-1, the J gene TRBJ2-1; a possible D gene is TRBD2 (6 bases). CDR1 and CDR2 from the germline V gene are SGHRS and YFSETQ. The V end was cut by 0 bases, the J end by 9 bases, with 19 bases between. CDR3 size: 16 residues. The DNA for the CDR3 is TGCGCCAGCAGCTTGGAAGGGCGGGGCGCGAGGGGTGAGCAGTTCTTC. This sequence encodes CASSLEGRGARGEQFF. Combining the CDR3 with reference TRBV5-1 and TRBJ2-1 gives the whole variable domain KAGVTQTPRYLIKTRGQQVTLSCSPISGHRSVSWYQQTPGQGLQFLFEYFSETQRNKGNFPGRFSGRQFSNSRSEMNVSTLELGDSALYLCASSLEGRGARGEQFFGPGTRLTVL.

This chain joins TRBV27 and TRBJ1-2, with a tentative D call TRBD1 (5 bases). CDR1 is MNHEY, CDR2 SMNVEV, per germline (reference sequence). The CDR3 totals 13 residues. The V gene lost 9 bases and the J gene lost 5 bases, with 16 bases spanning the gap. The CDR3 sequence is CASSLLRGYGYTF. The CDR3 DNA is TGTGCCAGTAGCCTCCTTCGGGGGTATGGCTACACCTTC.

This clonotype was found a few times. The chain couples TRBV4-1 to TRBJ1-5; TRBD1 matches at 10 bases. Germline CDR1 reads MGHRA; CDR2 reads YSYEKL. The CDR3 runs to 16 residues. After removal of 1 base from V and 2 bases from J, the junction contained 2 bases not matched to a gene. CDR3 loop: CASSQVGQGGNQPQHF. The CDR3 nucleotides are TGCGCCAGCAGCCAAGTCGGACAGGGGGGCAATCAGCCCCAGCATTTT.

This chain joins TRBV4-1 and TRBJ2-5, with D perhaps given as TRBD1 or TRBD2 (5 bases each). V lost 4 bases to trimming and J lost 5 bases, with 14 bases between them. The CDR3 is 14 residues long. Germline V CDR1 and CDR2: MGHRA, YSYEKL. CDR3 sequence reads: CASSPLWGTETQYF. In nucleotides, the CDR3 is TGCGCCAGCAGCCCCTTGTGGGGGACGGAGACCCAGTACTTC.

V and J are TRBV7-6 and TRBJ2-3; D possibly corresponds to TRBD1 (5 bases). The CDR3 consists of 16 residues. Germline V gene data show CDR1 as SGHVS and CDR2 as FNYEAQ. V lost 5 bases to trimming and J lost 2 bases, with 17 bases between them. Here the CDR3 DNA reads TGTGCCAGCAGCCAAGGGGCAGAGGCAGTCACAGATACGCAGTATTTT. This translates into CASSQGAEAVTDTQYF.

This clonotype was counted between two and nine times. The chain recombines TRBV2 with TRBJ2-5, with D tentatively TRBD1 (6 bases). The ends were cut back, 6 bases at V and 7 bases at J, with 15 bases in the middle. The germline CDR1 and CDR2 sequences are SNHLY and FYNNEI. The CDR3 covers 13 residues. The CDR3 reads CASSATGDRTQYF. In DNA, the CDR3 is TGTGCCAGCAGCGCGACAGGTGATAGGACCCAGTACTTC.

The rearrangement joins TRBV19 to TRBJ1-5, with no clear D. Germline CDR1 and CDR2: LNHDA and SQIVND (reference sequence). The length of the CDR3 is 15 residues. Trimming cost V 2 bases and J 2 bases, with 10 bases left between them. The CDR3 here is CASSISRMGNQPQHF. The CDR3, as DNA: TGTGCCAGTAGTATATCTCGGATGGGCAATCAGCCCCAGCATTTT.

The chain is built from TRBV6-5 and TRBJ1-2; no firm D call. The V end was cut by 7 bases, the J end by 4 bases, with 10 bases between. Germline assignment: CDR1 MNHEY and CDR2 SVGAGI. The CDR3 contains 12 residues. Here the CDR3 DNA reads TGTGCCAGCATTTCAAGGGCCTATGGCTACACCTTC. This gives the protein CASISRAYGYTF.